This T cell receptor (beta chain) came from a study of T cell responses to AZD1222 COVID-19 vaccine. Unmatched junction bases numbered 5, after V lost 2 bases and J lost 7 bases. The length of the CDR3 is 15 residues. Germline V CDR1 and CDR2: MNHEY, SVGEGT. Method: immunoSEQ multiplex PCR; TCRdb's copy keeps in-frame clones and lacks some. Of some 180,000 clones listed, 85% to 95% are singletons. As regards this clone: Its antigen is still unknown.

Study findings and constraints: Spike-specific TCR breadth and depth were elevated following two AZD1222 doses. Donors, mostly white British, included more females; clonal diversity was possibly underestimated. Every sample of the repertoires postdated the peak T cell response.

V gene TRBV6-2 or TRBV6-3 combines with J gene TRBJ1-4, with 9 nucleotides matching TRBD1. This TCR derives from an adult who received the MenACWY meningococcal vaccine as a control. Sequencing used peripheral blood, obtained 28 days after the second dose of the MenACWY control vaccine. CDR3 coding DNA: TGTGCCAGCAGTTACCCGGGACAGGGAAGTGAAAAACTGTTTTTT. This sequence encodes CASSYPGQGSEKLFF.